Listed below are T cell receptor beta chains from one sample, sequenced in a study of blood T cell repertoires in COVID-19. Libraries were prepared by immunoSEQ multiplex PCR; TCRdb keeps only in-frame clonotypes and omits some of them. The sample holds approximately 200,000 clones, 70% to 90% seen once. Source material: peripheral blood. Source of these receptors: a human donor with active or convalescent COVID-19. The donor label of this sample is uncertain. The CDR3 runs from the conserved cysteine through the conserved F or W. Fields, in order: V gene, clone size, J gene, CDR3 protein. Only some rows state a clone size, as once, few, many or a class for expanded clones.

>TRBV13|.|TRBJ1-1
CASSLGRGVEAFF
>TRBV6-5|once|TRBJ2-7
CASNLASGGPHEQYF
>TRBV6-6|.|TRBJ1-2
CATSSGINYGYTF
>TRBV7-9|.|TRBJ1-5
CASSAGTAGDQPQHF
>TRBV30|once|TRBJ2-3
CAWRIVIGGGLAYTDTQYF
>TRBV9|many|TRBJ1-5
CASSVEPGSNQPQHF
>TRBV5-4|.|TRBJ2-3
CASRFTAGSTDTQYF
>TRBV11-3|.|TRBJ2-2
CASSFLTSGSKGELFF
>TRBV29-1|.|TRBJ2-3
CSVASTDTQYF
>TRBV11-2|.|TRBJ1-6
CASSSGDRDGSPLHF
>TRBV6-5|once|TRBJ2-7
CASSLYLNQYF
>TRBV4-3|few|TRBJ2-1
CASSQGWLADGDEQFF
>TRBV19|once|TRBJ2-5
CASSQGSETQYF
>TRBV4-1|.|TRBJ2-5
CASSWGEAGGRETQYF
>TRBV24-1|.|TRBJ2-5
CATSDSSGGAGETQYF
>TRBV4-1|.|TRBJ2-5
CASSPRGSHPQETQYF
>TRBV9|.|TRBJ2-5
CASSVDGEQETQYF
>TRBV28|.|TRBJ2-2
CASSFPYDRGSGELFF
>TRBV24-1|.|TRBJ2-1
CATSDPGQGRANEQFF
>TRBV10-3|.|TRBJ2-3
CAISDGGYTDTQYF
>TRBV19|.|TRBJ1-2
CASRSGTGFGDTYGYTF
>TRBV11-3|.|TRBJ2-5
CASSLVGGVRETQYF
>TRBV6-5|.|TRBJ1-2
CASSYKGQGDGYTF
>TRBV6-2/TRBV6-3|.|TRBJ2-1
CASSFSGGPYNEQFF
>TRBV12-3/TRBV12-4|.|TRBJ2-5
CASSPQDSETQYF
>TRBV3-1/TRBV3-2|.|TRBJ1-2
CASSQGGTGSNYGYTF
>TRBV7-3|.|TRBJ2-7
CASSPGTASPYEQYF
>TRBV13|once|TRBJ2-7
CASSTWLEGQPYEQYF
>TRBV5-1|.|TRBJ2-3
CASSLSATQGADTQYF
>TRBV4-3|.|TRBJ2-7
CASSQVGGGPYEQYF
>TRBV28|.|TRBJ1-1
CASSSNTGGPEAFF
>TRBV9|.|TRBJ2-1
CASSEGILADPLSEQFF
>TRBV20-1|.|TRBJ2-1
CSASPLAGVYNEQFF
>TRBV5-1|.|TRBJ2-2
CASSSGYGGVRTGELFF
>TRBV27|once|TRBJ1-1
CASRLGPGTSNTEAFF
>TRBV7-2|.|TRBJ1-1
CASRLWQGPNTEAFF
>TRBV4-1|.|TRBJ1-4
CASSRTPQDRYYEKLFF
>TRBV7-2|once|TRBJ2-1
CASSSPRGNNEQFF
>TRBV10-3|.|TRBJ1-2
CATQEAGGDYGYTF
>TRBV28|.|TRBJ2-7
CASTTQSGGSYEQYF
>TRBV24-1|.|TRBJ1-5
CATSEEGAAQPQHF